The next 18 T cell receptor beta chains were all read from a single sample in a study of tumor-infiltrating lymphocytes in primary liver carcinoma. Using a constant-region primer together with ProtoScript II reverse transcriptase, TCR beta cDNA was made from around 500 ng of total RNA. Libraries for TCR beta were built through three nested multiplex PCR rounds, which together made up a slightly modified ARM-PCR procedure. The two initial PCR rounds, approximately 10 cycles each, used TRBV1-TRBV30 forward and C-beta reverse primers. TCRdb recomputed calls from the multiplex PCR reads with MiXCR, one row per CDR3 protein. The sample records tens of thousands of distinct CDR3 sequences, approximately 70% being singletons. Bulk tissue was left unsorted, and RNA and DNA were co-extracted from 20-30 mg of it. Sequenced input: liver tumor tissue from sampling region 1. Sample subset: tumor region T1, superior pole. These receptors were obtained from a man aged 40-50 years with primary liver carcinoma and hepatitis B virus infection.

This chain uses TRBV4-1 with TRBJ2-3; D perhaps matches TRBD2 (5 bases). The V end lost 1 base, the J end lost 5 bases, and 22 bases lay between the germline ends. Looked up from germline, CDR1 is MGHRA and CDR2 is YSYEKL. The CDR3 is 18 amino acids. The CDR3 reads CASSQVLLKSGTLDTQYF. The CDR3 DNA is TGCGCCAGCAGCCAAGTGTTATTGAAATCGGGAACCCTAGATACGCAGTATTTT.

Turning to this clonotype: This may be a read error: a much more frequent sequence differs by one nucleotide. This chain connects TRBV6-5 to TRBJ2-6, with D hard to call. Germline V gives CDR1 MNHEY, CDR2 SVGAGI. CDR3 length equals 14 residues. V lost 5 bases, J lost 0 bases, and 5 bases lay in between. CDR3 residues: CASSGSSGANVLTF. In DNA, the CDR3 is TGTGCCAGCAGTGGTAGCTCTGGGGCCAACGTCCTGACTTTC.

As to this clonotype: At one end the junction does not follow the germline gene, possibly because of a read error. Written as DNA, the CDR3 is TGCGCCAGCAGTTATCAGCTAGCGGGAGTCGACGGGGAGCTGTTTTTT. It yields the protein CASSYQLAGVDGELFF. The V and J genes are TRBV6-2 or TRBV6-3 and TRBJ2-2; 10 nucleotides agree with TRBD2. CDR3 length: 16 residues. Germline-derived CDR1 and CDR2 are MNHEY and SVGEGT.

To note about this clonotype: Given the absence of the conserved phenylalanine or tryptophan at the CDR3 end, a read error is likely. The chain uses TRBV11-2 and TRBJ2-5; D could derive from TRBD1 or TRBD2 (5 bases each). Germline assignment: CDR1 SGHAT and CDR2 FQNNGV. The CDR3 loop spans 16 amino acids. In DNA, the CDR3 is TGTGCCAGCAACTTAACAGCAAGGGGCTCGGGGGAGACCCAGTACTCC. Amino acids: CASNLTARGSGETQYS.

Of note for this clonotype: The junction departs from the called germline gene at one end, perhaps through a read error. The chain carries TRBV28 and TRBJ2-5, with D perhaps given as TRBD1 or TRBD2 (5 bases each). The CDR3 covers 15 residues. Germline-derived CDR1 and CDR2 are MDHEN and SYDVKM. The CDR3 sequence: CAGSPGTSDRETQYF. The CDR3 bases are TGTGCCGGCAGTCCGGGGACCAGCGATCGAGAGACCCAGTACTTC. Drawing the rest from reference TRBV28 and TRBJ2-5, the complete variable domain is DVKVTQSSRYLVKRTGEKVFLECVQDMDHENMFWYRQDPGLGLRLIYFSYDVKMKEKGDIPEGYSVSREKKERFSLILESASTNQTSMYLCAGSPGTSDRETQYFGPGTRLLVL.

The chain is built from TRBV11-2 and TRBJ2-1; 7 bases are shared with TRBD2. The CDR3 is 16 amino acids. V trimming: 9 bases; J trimming: 7 bases; junction bases outside the gene matches: 18. CDR1 and CDR2 from the germline V gene are SGHAT and FQNNGV. In DNA, the CDR3 is TGTGCCAGTAGCATAGAGTTCCTAGCGGCAATGAATGAGCAGTTCTTC. Its translation: CASSIEFLAAMNEQFF.

Concerning this clonotype: Sequence at one end of the junction differs from germline and may be a read error. The chain carries TRBV11-3 and TRBJ2-1; D is perhaps TRBD1 (5 bases). The CDR3 loop spans 12 amino acids. From germline, CDR1 is SGHNT and CDR2 YENEEA. The CDR3 here is CASNQTDSKHFF. The DNA for the CDR3 is TGTGCCAGCAACCAAACAGACAGTAAGCACTTCTTC. The full variable domain, with the rest looked up from reference TRBV11-3 and TRBJ2-1, is EAGVVQSPRYKIIEKKQPVAFWCNPISGHNTLYWYLQNLGQGPELLIRYENEEAVDDSQLPKDRFSAERLKGVDSTLKIQPAELGDSAVYLCASNQTDSKHFFGPGTRLTVL.

A note on this clonotype: It is likely a read error, because the conserved phenylalanine at the end of the CDR3 is missing. V usage is TRBV5-4 and J usage is TRBJ2-3, with 10 bases aligning to TRBD2. Looked up from germline, CDR1 is SGHNT and CDR2 is YYREEE (reference sequence). CDR3 size: 16 residues. This CDR3 is CANSLVLAGGTDTQYL. The CDR3 nucleotides read TGTGCCAACAGCTTGGTGCTAGCGGGAGGCACAGATACGCAGTATCTT.

About this clonotype: The CDR3 ends on some other residue instead of the conserved phenylalanine or tryptophan, so this is likely a read error. The J gene is TRBJ2-3, the V gene TRBV7-9; 9 positions agree with TRBD2. CDR1 and CDR2 from the germline V gene are SEHNR and FQNEAQ (reference sequence). J was trimmed by 1 base and V by 10 bases; bases with no gene match: 12. This CDR3 is 16 amino acids long. In nucleotides, the CDR3 is TGTGCCAACACCCTCCACTTAGCGGGAGGCACAGATACGCAGTATTAT. It translates to CANTLHLAGGTDTQYY.

A note on this clonotype: At one end, the junction sequence differs from germline, possibly due to a read error. The chain joins TRBV6-2 or TRBV6-3 to TRBJ1-1, with unresolved D. The CDR3 loop spans 14 amino acids. Germline CDR1 is MNHEY and CDR2 is SVGEGT. CDR3 sequence: CVNSYPELNTETFF. The CDR3 DNA reads as TGTGTCAACAGTTACCCAGAGCTGAACACTGAAACTTTCTTT.

Turning to this clonotype: A much larger clone differs from this one at a single base, so this may be a read error. The V gene is TRBV11-2, the J gene TRBJ2-3; 10 bases map to TRBD1. Germline V lookup: CDR1 SGHAT, CDR2 FQNNGV. This CDR3 region has 14 residues. The CDR3 DNA reads TGTGCCGGCAGCATAGGACAGGGGGCAGATACGCAGTATTTT. Amino acid sequence: CAGSIGQGADTQYF.

For this clonotype: Possible read error: a much larger clone is one base away. The genes are TRBV6-1 and TRBJ1-4; D gene unclear. Trimming pared 6 bases from V and 8 bases from J, leaving 13 bases between. The CDR3 runs 13 residues. Germline CDR1 is MNHNS and CDR2 is SASEGT. CDR3 sequence (DNA): TGTGCCAGCAGGAGGCGGGAGAGGGAAAAACTGTTTTTT. Protein sequence: CASRRREREKLFF.

Concerning this clonotype itself: This could be a read error, since a much larger clone is one nucleotide away. V usage is TRBV2 and J usage is TRBJ2-5; no definite D call. CDR1 and CDR2 (germline): SNHLY, FYNNEI. There are 13 residues in the CDR3. V lost 8 bases to trimming and J lost 8 bases, with 18 bases between them. CDR3 sequence reads: CASFNPTWPTQYF. The CDR3 DNA sequence: TGTGCCAGCTTCAATCCGACCTGGCCTACCCAGTACTTC. Looking up the rest from reference TRBV2 and TRBJ2-5 gives the full variable domain: EPEVTQTPSHQVTQMGQEVILRCVPISNHLYFYWYRQILGQKVEFLVSFYNNEISEKSEIFDDQFSVERPDGSNFTLKIRSTKLEDSAMYFCASFNPTWPTQYFGPGTRLLVL.

In its sample, this clonotype was seen once. The germline gene is not matched at one end of the junction; a read error may be the cause. The V gene is TRBV4-2, the J gene TRBJ2-3; perhaps D is TRBD1 or TRBD2 (5 bases each). The CDR3 extends over 18 amino acids. CDR1 and CDR2 from the germline V gene are LGHNA and YNFKEQ. The CDR3 DNA sequence: TGTGCCAGCAGCCAAGTGGCGCTTCAAGCGGAAGCGACAGATGCGCAATATTTT. It is translated as CASSQVALQAEATDAQYF.

The chain employs TRBV20-1 and TRBJ2-3, with 9 bases aligning to TRBD2. Per germline, CDR1 DFQATT and CDR2 SNEGSKA (reference sequence). V lost 4 bases, J lost 8 bases, and 16 bases stayed unmatched. This CDR3 is built from 16 residues. The CDR3 nucleotides read TGCAGTGCTACCTCGAGGGGCGGGAGGGCCAAAGGTACGCAGTATTTT. Encoded protein: CSATSRGGRAKGTQYF.

The chain joins TRBV11-2 to TRBJ2-5; possibly TRBD1 for D (5 bases). The CDR3 runs to 13 residues. Deletions cut 5 bases from V and 2 bases from J, with 9 bases between. Germline assignment: CDR1 SGHAT and CDR2 FQNNGV. The CDR3: CASSNTGQETQYF. The CDR3 coding sequence is TGTGCCAGCAGCAACACAGGACAAGAGACCCAGTACTTC.

This clonotype has just a few counts. One end of the junction is discordant with germline, which a read error may explain. This chain uses TRBV11-1 with TRBJ2-1, with D perhaps being TRBD1 or TRBD2 (5 bases each). Germline V gene data show CDR1 as SGHAT and CDR2 as FQDESV (reference sequence). This CDR3 has 15 residues. CDR3 in amino acids: CASSLTGTTYNEQSF. For the CDR3, the DNA is TGTGCCAGCAGCTTAACCGGGACGACTTACAATGAGCAGTCCTTC.

This clonotype was detected only once. One end of the junction fails to match germline, which may point to a read error. The chain is built from TRBV5-6 and TRBJ2-7; 7 bases line up with TRBD1. This CDR3 region has 12 residues. Germline V gene sequence: CDR1 SGHDT, CDR2 YYEEEE. The CDR3 here is CTSILRGHEQYF. DNA for the CDR3: TGTACCAGCATCTTGAGGGGGCACGAGCAGTACTTC.